This is a list of T cell receptor beta chains from one sample in a study of prognosis after radiotherapy for stage I lung cancer. TCRdb passed the multiplex PCR reads through MiXCR, listing each CDR3 protein once. The table includes over 15,000 distinct CDR3 sequences, roughly 55% detected once. Sequenced here: PBMCs, sampled before or after stereotactic body radiation therapy (not recorded which). These receptors came from a donor at least 50 years old with non-small cell lung cancer. The CDR3 runs from the conserved cysteine through the conserved F or W. D genes are given only for firm matches. Expanded clones are given a class, and other clones once, few, many or no size at all.

v_call,j_call,clone_size,d_call,cdr3_nt,cdr3_aa
TRBV19,TRBJ1-2,few,TRBD1,TGTGCCAGTAGTATGGGACAGGGAAGGAACTATGGCTACACCTTC,CASSMGQGRNYGYTF
TRBV19,TRBJ2-7,many,TRBD1,TGTGCCAGTAGTACACGGAACCCCGGGACAGGCATTCCCTACGAGCAGTACTTC,CASSTRNPGTGIPYEQYF
TRBV4-1,TRBJ1-1,.,TRBD1,TGCGCCAGCATGAACGAAATCCGGGACAGGGGGTCGATCACTGAAGCTTTCTTT,CASMNEIRDRGSITEAFF
TRBV27,TRBJ2-5,many,TRBD2,TGTGCCAGCAGCGGGACTAGCGGGATAGAGACCCAGTACTTC,CASSGTSGIETQYF
TRBV7-9,TRBJ2-3,many,TRBD2,TGTGCCAGCAGCTCTAGCGGGAGCACAGATACGCAGTATTTT,CASSSSGSTDTQYF
TRBV10-3,TRBJ2-2,.,.,TGTGCCATCAGTGAGTCGGTGGGGGAGCTGTTTTTT,CAISESVGELFF
TRBV30,TRBJ1-2,.,.,TGTGCCTGGAGTGGAGACTTGGGCTACACCTTC,CAWSGDLGYTF
TRBV11-3,TRBJ1-1,few,TRBD1,TGTGCCAGCAAGGACAGGGTCAGCACTGAAGCTTTCTTT,CASKDRVSTEAFF
TRBV3-1,TRBJ1-1,many,.,TGTGCCAGCAGCCGCGAGACTGGGAACACTGAAGCTTTCTTT,CASSRETGNTEAFF
TRBV3-1,TRBJ1-2,once,.,TGTGCCAGCAGCGAGTGGCGCGGCTACACCTTC,CASSEWRGYTF
TRBV20-1,TRBJ1-6,medium-sized,.,TGCAGTGCTAGCCCAGGCTCAAATTCACCCCTCCACTTT,CSASPGSNSPLHF
TRBV28,TRBJ1-5,.,.,TGTGCCAGCGTTGAGTCCCACAATCAGCCCCAGCATTTT,CASVESHNQPQHF
TRBV6-1,TRBJ2-3,.,TRBD1,TGTGCCAGCAGTAAGACAGGGGGTGACACAGATACGCAGTATTTT,CASSKTGGDTDTQYF
TRBV24-1,TRBJ1-2,.,TRBD1,TGTGCCACCGGGGACAGGGCCTCTCACTATGGCTACACCTTC,CATGDRASHYGYTF
TRBV30,TRBJ1-1,many,.,TGTGCCTGGAGTACCTTCTCCCAGGCAGCTTTCTTT,CAWSTFSQAAFF
TRBV6-1,TRBJ2-1,.,TRBD2,TGTGCCAGCAGTGAATGGGCTAGCGGGAGTGATGAGCAGTTCTTC,CASSEWASGSDEQFF
TRBV19,TRBJ2-2,many,.,TGTGCCAGTACCCTCGAGGGGGGGGTAGGCACCGGGGAGCTGTTTTTT,CASTLEGGVGTGELFF
TRBV6-1,TRBJ2-5,few,.,TGTGCCAGCAGGGAAGGGGGGGGTGAACGACAAGAGACCCAGTACTTC,CASREGGGERQETQYF
TRBV9,TRBJ2-7,many,.,TGTGCCAGCAGCCCATATGTGGAACGTGAGCAGTACTTC,CASSPYVEREQYF
TRBV28,TRBJ2-7,few,TRBD2,TGTGCCAGCATCTGGTCCGGGACGGGGGGCTACGAGCAGTACTTC,CASIWSGTGGYEQYF
TRBV19,TRBJ1-2,.,.,TGTGCCAGTAGTATCTGTGCAGCTAACTATGGCTACACCTTC,CASSICAANYGYTF
TRBV30,TRBJ2-6,.,.,TGTGCCTGGAGTGACAGCTCTGGGGCCAACGTCCTGACTTTC,CAWSDSSGANVLTF
TRBV5-6,TRBJ1-5,many,.,TGTGCCAGCAGCTTGGGGGGGACTATTGGTCAGCCCCAGCATTTT,CASSLGGTIGQPQHF
TRBV6-2/TRBV6-3,TRBJ2-5,many,.,TGTGCCAGCAGACGGGCATCACAGGGATGGGAGACCCAGTACTTC,CASRRASQGWETQYF
TRBV28,TRBJ2-7,.,.,TGTGCCAGCAGTTTGGGTCAGTCCTACGAGCAGTACTTC,CASSLGQSYEQYF
TRBV6-2/TRBV6-3,TRBJ2-7,.,.,TGTGCCAGCACACACTCCGGTCCGCCTTTC,CASTHSGPPF
TRBV3-1,TRBJ2-7,.,TRBD1,TGTGCCAGCAGCCAATTGCACAGGGGATCCTACGAGCAGTACTTC,CASSQLHRGSYEQYF
TRBV25-1,TRBJ2-2,.,TRBD1,TGTGCCAGCGGCAAAACAGGGGGTGTCGGGGATCTGTTTTTT,CASGKTGGVGDLFF
TRBV27,TRBJ2-5,many,.,TGTGCCAGCAGTCTAGCGCGGGAGACCCAGTACTTC,CASSLARETQYF
TRBV2,TRBJ2-7,medium-sized,TRBD1,TGTGCCAGCAGTGAGAGGACAGGGGTCTACGAGCAGTACTTC,CASSERTGVYEQYF
TRBV28,TRBJ2-1,large,.,TGTGCCAGCACCTTCCAGCACTATGCCTACTCCTACAATGAGCAGTTCTTC,CASTFQHYAYSYNEQFF
TRBV19,TRBJ1-5,many,TRBD1,TGTGCCAGTAGTCCGGGACAGGGGGCCGCTGGCAATCAGCCCCAGCATTTT,CASSPGQGAAGNQPQHF
TRBV18,TRBJ2-7,many,TRBD2,TGTGCCAGCTCAGGACTAGCGGCATCCTACGAGCAGTACTTC,CASSGLAASYEQYF
TRBV5-1,TRBJ2-3,medium-sized,TRBD2,TGCGCCAGCACCTCCTCGGGACTAGCGGGAAGTGGAAACACAGATACGCAGTATTTT,CASTSSGLAGSGNTDTQYF
TRBV27,TRBJ2-2,medium-sized,TRBD2,TGTGCCAGCAAACCGACTAGCGGGACTGCCGGGGAGCTGTTTTTT,CASKPTSGTAGELFF
TRBV30,TRBJ2-5,few,.,TGTGCCTGGAGTGTACCCTTCGGGCATCCGATCCAAGAGACCCAGTACTTC,CAWSVPFGHPIQETQYF
TRBV5-1,TRBJ2-2,few,TRBD2,TGCGCCAGCGGATTGACCAATCGGGCGGGAGGGCCTGGCACCGGGGAGCTGTTTTTT,CASGLTNRAGGPGTGELFF
TRBV7-9,TRBJ1-5,many,.,TGTGCCAGCAGCTTATTTCAGCCCCAGCATTTT,CASSLFQPQHF
TRBV4-1,TRBJ2-5,.,.,TGCGCCAGCAGCCAAGGAGACCACTACCAAGAGACCCAGTACTTC,CASSQGDHYQETQYF
TRBV20-1,TRBJ1-2,.,.,TGCAGTGCTATGGCAGGGAAGGGTAACTATGGCTACACCTTC,CSAMAGKGNYGYTF
TRBV6-1,TRBJ2-1,few,.,TGTGCCAGCAGTGTGGACAGCAATGAGCAGTTCTTC,CASSVDSNEQFF
TRBV20-1,TRBJ1-6,.,.,TGCAGTGCTAGGGAACAGGCTTCGGGTTCACCCCTCCACTTT,CSAREQASGSPLHF